This T cell receptor (beta chain) was documented in a study of PD-L1 blockade in urothelial cancer. For the study at large: Per blood sample, T cells had a median of around 150,000.

Spike-ins of synthetic TCR analog templates went into each PCR. The assay was immunoSEQ multiplex PCR, and TCRdb's table has in-frame clones only and misses some. The sample lists about 80,000 clones, 70% to 90% occurring once. As for time point: pretreatment peripheral blood. All patients carried locally advanced or metastatic urothelial carcinoma. This receptor was obtained from a man aged 35 to 55 with urothelial cancer. The sample was PBMCs, taken around atezolizumab (anti-PD-L1) treatment.

CDR3 sequence (DNA): TGTGCCAGCAGCCAGGGACTAGCGAGGGGAGAGACCCAGTACTTC. This sequence encodes CASSQGLARGETQYF. The rearrangement uses TRBV7-2 and TRBJ2-5; TRBD2 aligns across 10 bases. The CDR3 extends over 15 amino acids. V lost 5 bases to trimming and J lost 4 bases; unmatched junction nucleotides: 7. Germline V gene lookup returns CDR1 SGHTA and CDR2 FQGNSA.